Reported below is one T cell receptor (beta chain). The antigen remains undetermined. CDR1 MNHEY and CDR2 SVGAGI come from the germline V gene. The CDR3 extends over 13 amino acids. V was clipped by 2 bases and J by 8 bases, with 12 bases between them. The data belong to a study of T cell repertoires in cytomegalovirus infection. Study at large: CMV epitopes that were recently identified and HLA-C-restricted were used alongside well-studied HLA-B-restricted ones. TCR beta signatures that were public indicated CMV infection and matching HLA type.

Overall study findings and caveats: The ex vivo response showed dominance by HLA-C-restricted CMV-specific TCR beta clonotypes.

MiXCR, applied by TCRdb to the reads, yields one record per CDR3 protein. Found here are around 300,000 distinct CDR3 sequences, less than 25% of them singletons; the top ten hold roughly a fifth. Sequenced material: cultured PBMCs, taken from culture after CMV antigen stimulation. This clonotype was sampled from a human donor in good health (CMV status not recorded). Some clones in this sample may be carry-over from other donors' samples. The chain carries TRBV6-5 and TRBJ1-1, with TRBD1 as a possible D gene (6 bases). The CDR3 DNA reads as TGTGCCAGCAGTTACGGGGGGGGCAGGGAAGCTTTCTTT. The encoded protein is CASSYGGGREAFF.